Shown below are 31 T cell receptor beta chains from a single sample sequenced in a study of T cells in localized non-small cell lung cancer. Sequencing used immunoSEQ multiplex PCR; TCRdb keeps in-frame clones, though not all of them. The sample lists approximately 45,000 clones; around 83% were seen once. This sample comprised PBMCs, obtained before any cancer treatment. All receptors come from a man between 40 and 75 years old with stage II lung adenocarcinoma.

The rearrangement links TRBV11-2 to TRBJ2-2; 8 bases align to TRBD2. The CDR3 consists of 19 residues. Trimming at V came to 0 bases and at J to 4 bases, leaving 13 bases not matched to a gene. CDR1 is SGHAT, CDR2 FQNNGV, per germline. The CDR3 DNA is TGTGCCAGCAGCTTAGACCTCTTCCGGGGCGGGGGGAGCACCGGGGAGCTGTTTTTT. The encoded protein is CASSLDLFRGGGSTGELFF.

This chain uses TRBV9 with TRBJ2-3; 7 nucleotides agree with TRBD1. There are 16 residues in the CDR3. The V segment lost 3 bases and the J segment 2 bases; nucleotides outside the gene matches: 9. The germline V gene encodes CDR1 SGDLS and CDR2 YYNGEE. CDR3 coding DNA: TGTGCCAGCAGCGCCCGACAGGGTTTCTACACAGATACGCAGTATTTT. As protein: CASSARQGFYTDTQYF.

The V gene is TRBV6-5, the J gene TRBJ2-2; no definite D call. The germline V gene has CDR1 MNHEY and CDR2 SVGAGI. CDR3 length equals 13 residues. The V end lost 2 bases, the J end lost 4 bases, and 5 bases lay between the germline ends. The CDR3 DNA reads TGTGCCAGCAGTTACAGTAGCACCGGGGAGCTGTTTTTT. This gives the protein CASSYSSTGELFF.

V and J are TRBV19 and TRBJ1-1; possibly TRBD1 for D (5 bases). CDR3 length: 11 residues. Germline-derived CDR1 and CDR2 are LNHDA and SQIVND (reference sequence). Trimming shortened V by 5 bases and J by 10 bases, and 11 bases separated the two germline ends. CDR3 in amino acids: CASSSGFGAFF. The DNA for the CDR3 is TGTGCCAGTAGTTCAGGGTTCGGAGCTTTCTTT.

This rearrangement joins TRBV2 to TRBJ1-2; 9 nucleotides agree with TRBD1. CDR1 and CDR2 (germline): SNHLY, FYNNEI. J was trimmed by 8 bases and V by 6 bases; bases with no gene match: 4. The CDR3 contains 12 residues. CDR3 coding DNA: TGTGCCAGCAGGACAGGGGGTTGGGGCTACACCTTC. This translates into CASRTGGWGYTF.

V gene TRBV5-1 combines with J gene TRBJ2-2, with D perhaps TRBD1 (5 bases). The CDR3 is made up of 14 amino acids. With 1 base removed from V and 4 bases from J, the gap between germline ends came to 8 bases. CDR1 and CDR2 from the germline V gene are SGHRS and YFSETQ. Here the CDR3 DNA reads TGCGCCAGCAGCTTGAGACAGTCCACCGGGGAGCTGTTTTTT. Protein product: CASSLRQSTGELFF.

This chain uses TRBV5-6 with TRBJ2-5, with 9 bases matching TRBD1. Losses at the gene ends were 4 bases for V and 5 bases for J; bases not matched to a gene: 9. This CDR3 comprises 15 residues. The V gene's germline CDR1 is SGHDT and CDR2 YYEEEE. The DNA for the CDR3 is TGTGCCAGCAGCCCCGGACAGGGGATATTCGAGACCCAGTACTTC. Protein sequence: CASSPGQGIFETQYF. The full variable domain, with the rest looked up from reference TRBV5-6 and TRBJ2-5, is DAGVTQSPTHLIKTRGQQVTLRCSPKSGHDTVSWYQQALGQGPQFIFQYYEEEERQRGNFPDRFSGHQFPNYSSELNVNALLLGDSALYLCASSPGQGIFETQYFGPGTRLLVL.

The CDR3: CASSLGSGANTGELFF. DNA for the CDR3: TGTGCCAGCAGCTTAGGTAGCGGGGCGAACACCGGGGAGCTGTTTTTT. This chain connects TRBV7-3 to TRBJ2-2; TRBD2 aligns across 8 bases. J was trimmed by 0 bases and V by 2 bases; bases with no gene match: 2. The CDR3 loop spans 16 amino acids. CDR1 and CDR2 (germline): SGHTA, FQGTGA.

The genes are TRBV6-5 and TRBJ1-4; D call uncertain. The CDR3 totals 13 residues. Germline V gene sequence: CDR1 MNHEY, CDR2 SVGAGI. V gave up 6 bases and J gave up 5 bases, with 10 bases separating them. CDR3 nucleotides: TGTGCCAGCAGCCCCACTCGAAATGAAAAACTGTTTTTT. This sequence encodes CASSPTRNEKLFF.

V usage is TRBV30 and J usage is TRBJ1-1; 7 bases match TRBD1. Germline assignment: CDR1 GTSNPN and CDR2 SVGIG (reference sequence). With 3 bases clipped from V and 4 bases from J, the junction kept 8 bases outside the gene matches. The CDR3 consists of 14 residues. The CDR3 DNA reads TGTGCCTGGAGAACAGGGGCCGGGGGCACTGAAGCTTTCTTT. Protein sequence: CAWRTGAGGTEAFF.

This clone was observed a single time. This chain uses TRBV7-6 with TRBJ2-1; TRBD2 matches 10 bases. Germline lookup yields CDR1 SGHVS and CDR2 FNYEAQ. CDR3 length equals 15 residues. V lost 5 bases and J lost 4; bases outside the gene matches: 5. The CDR3 here is CASSRTSGDYNEQFF. CDR3 DNA sequence: TGTGCCAGCAGCCGCACTAGCGGGGATTACAATGAGCAGTTCTTC.

This clone was seen only once. The J gene is TRBJ1-1, the V gene TRBV5-5, with D possibly TRBD1 on 6 matching bases. In germline, CDR1 is SGHKS, CDR2 YYEKEE (reference sequence). Trimming removed 0 bases from V and 1 base from J, with 10 bases in between. There are 15 residues in the CDR3. For the CDR3, the DNA is TGTGCCAGCAGCTTGGACGGGGGGCCGAACACTGAAGCTTTCTTT. It translates to CASSLDGGPNTEAFF.

J is TRBJ1-2 and V is TRBV19; D uncertain. CDR1 LNHDA and CDR2 SQIVND come from the germline V gene (reference sequence). The V end was cut by 5 bases, the J end by 0 bases, with 7 bases between. This CDR3 has 13 residues. The CDR3 sequence is CASSLGANYGYTF. CDR3 DNA: TGTGCCAGTAGTCTTGGCGCTAACTATGGCTACACCTTC. The full variable domain, in which reference TRBV19 and TRBJ1-2 provide the parts outside the CDR3, is DGGITQSPKYLFRKEGQNVTLSCEQNLNHDAMYWYRQDPGQGLRLIYYSQIVNDFQKGDIAEGYSVSREKKESFPLTVTSAQKNPTAFYLCASSLGANYGYTFGSGTRLTVV.

This rearrangement joins TRBV4-1 to TRBJ2-1; D may be TRBD1 (6 bases). This CDR3 has 17 residues. Per the germline V gene, CDR1 is MGHRA and CDR2 is YSYEKL. V was cut by 4 bases and J by 0 bases, with 16 bases left in between. The CDR3 coding sequence is TGCGCCAGCAGCCTTTTTGGGGACACGAGCTCCTACAATGAGCAGTTCTTC. It specifies CASSLFGDTSSYNEQFF.

The chain has TRBV28 and TRBJ2-5; D gene ambiguous. This CDR3 comprises 13 residues. CDR1 is MDHEN, CDR2 SYDVKM, per germline. V shed 3 bases and J shed 0 bases, with 5 bases lying between them. The CDR3 here is CASSLHHQETQYF. CDR3 coding DNA: TGTGCCAGCAGTTTGCACCACCAAGAGACCCAGTACTTC.

The chain recombines TRBV7-9 with TRBJ2-1; D may correspond to TRBD1 or TRBD2 (5 bases each). Trimming left V 1 base short and J 9 bases short, with 7 bases between. CDR1 SEHNR and CDR2 FQNEAQ come from the germline V gene (reference sequence). The CDR3 has 12 residues. The CDR3, as DNA: TGTGCCAGCAGCTTAGTGGGGACTGAGCAGTTCTTC. It encodes CASSLVGTEQFF.

The sample holds one count of this clone. The rearrangement links TRBV5-1 to TRBJ2-3; no firm D call. This CDR3 region has 12 residues. V lost 1 base, J lost 6 bases, and 6 bases lay in between. The germline V gene encodes CDR1 SGHRS and CDR2 YFSETQ. The DNA of the CDR3 is TGCGCCAGCAGCTTGTCTGTGGATACGCAGTATTTT. It translates to CASSLSVDTQYF.

This clone came up a few times. This rearrangement joins TRBV6-1 to TRBJ2-7; the match to TRBD1 covers 7 bases. V was pared by 6 bases and J by 6 bases, with 14 bases of the junction left unmatched. Germline CDR1 reads MNHNS; CDR2 reads SASEGT. The CDR3 totals 15 residues. The CDR3 DNA reads TGTGCCAGCAGCGATGGGACAGTAGACCTAGGCGAGCAGTACTTC. Translated: CASSDGTVDLGEQYF.

This sequence joins TRBV11-3 and TRBJ2-5; D is possibly TRBD1 (5 bases). Germline loops: CDR1 SGHNT, CDR2 YENEEA. CDR3 length equals 17 residues. Trimming shortened V by 1 base and J by 5 bases, and 20 bases separated the two germline ends. CDR3 region: CASSLGRASRGMETQYF. The CDR3 DNA reads TGTGCCAGCAGCTTAGGAAGGGCTTCAAGGGGAATGGAGACCCAGTACTTC.

The V and J genes are TRBV4-1 and TRBJ2-4, with a tentative D call TRBD1 (5 bases). Deletions cut 1 base from V and 6 bases from J, with 13 bases between. CDR3 length: 15 residues. CDR1 and CDR2 from the germline V gene are MGHRA and YSYEKL. In DNA form, the CDR3 reads TGCGCCAGCAGCCAAGGAGCAGGGCGCCGAAACATTCAGTACTTC. This encodes CASSQGAGRRNIQYF.

The CDR3 loop reads CASRPGTSGGAYEQYF. CDR3 coding DNA: TGCGCCAGCAGGCCTGGGACTAGCGGGGGGGCCTACGAGCAGTACTTC. The chain links TRBV5-1 to TRBJ2-7, with 16 nucleotides matching TRBD2. The CDR3 consists of 16 residues. The germline CDR1 and CDR2 sequences are SGHRS and YFSETQ. The ends lost 5 bases at V and 2 bases at J; junction bases unmatched: 4.

This rearrangement joins TRBV6-5 to TRBJ1-2, with a possible D match to TRBD1 (6 bases). Germline V gene data show CDR1 as MNHEY and CDR2 as SVGAGI. The CDR3 sequence is 13 residues long. Between the trimmed V and J ends, which lost 5 bases and 6 bases, there was a span of 13 bases. Written as DNA, the CDR3 is TGTGCCAGCAGTCGTCTGGGGGCGGATGGCTACACCTTC. Translated: CASSRLGADGYTF.

This clone has just one count. The rearrangement joins TRBV9 to TRBJ1-2; TRBD1 aligns across 7 bases. This CDR3 is 16 amino acids long. The V and J ends lost 5 bases and 8 bases, in that order; junction bases with no gene match: 18. Germline V gives CDR1 SGDLS, CDR2 YYNGEE. CDR3 residues: CASSPSGGRGPRGYTF. In nucleotides, the CDR3 is TGTGCCAGCAGTCCCTCGGGCGGTAGGGGGCCTCGGGGCTACACCTTC.

On this clone itself: Other nucleotide sequences from this sample produce the same CDR3. The rearrangement joins TRBV7-6 to TRBJ2-1; the match to TRBD2 covers 10 bases. V dropped 4 bases and J dropped 4; count of bases not matched to a gene: 7. The CDR3 is 16 residues long. Germline-derived CDR1 and CDR2 are SGHVS and FNYEAQ. The CDR3 DNA reads TGTGCCAGCAGCTCCTTAGCGGGGGGTAATTACAATGAGCAGTTCTTC. Protein: CASSSLAGGNYNEQFF.

The chain carries TRBV7-3 and TRBJ1-1; D not certain. The CDR3 is 13 residues long. V lost 1 base to trimming and J lost 5 bases, with 8 bases between them. CDR1 and CDR2 (germline): SGHTA, FQGTGA. CDR3 loop: CASSLNRGTEAFF. Here the CDR3 DNA reads TGTGCCAGCAGCTTAAACCGGGGTACTGAAGCTTTCTTT.

The rearrangement joins TRBV11-2 to TRBJ1-2; D is uncertain. The CDR3 totals 13 residues. The ends were cut back, 0 bases at V and 5 bases at J, with 7 bases in the middle. CDR1 and CDR2 from the germline V gene are SGHAT and FQNNGV. This chain's CDR3 is CASSLDSSYGYTF. The CDR3 nucleotides read TGTGCCAGCAGCTTAGATTCGTCATATGGCTACACCTTC.

This rearrangement joins TRBV12-5 to TRBJ1-2; D may be TRBD1 (6 bases). V dropped 2 bases and J dropped 6 bases, with 10 bases sitting between them. The CDR3 spans 13 residues. The germline gives CDR1 LGHNT, CDR2 FRNRAP. The CDR3 DNA reads TGTGCTAGTGGTTTGCCCCACAGGGATGGCTACACCTTC. Translating gives CASGLPHRDGYTF.

V is TRBV28 and J is TRBJ2-2; 7 positions match TRBD2. The CDR3 has 17 residues. The junction had 12 bases not matched to a gene; V was cut back by 6 bases and J by 2 bases. Germline V gene sequence: CDR1 MDHEN, CDR2 SYDVKM. The CDR3 DNA reads as TGTGCCAGCAGAGGCTTTCCGGGACTAACAAACACCGGGGAGCTGTTTTTT. This codes for CASRGFPGLTNTGELFF.

The chain links TRBV2 to TRBJ2-7; 7 bases align to TRBD1. The CDR3 runs 16 residues. The V gene end was trimmed by 5 bases and the J gene end by 2 bases; junction bases not matched to a gene: 12. The germline V gene has CDR1 SNHLY and CDR2 FYNNEI. Here the CDR3 DNA reads TGTGCCAGCAGTATCACAGGGGTTGGTCCGACCTACGAGCAGTACGTC. Encoded protein: CASSITGVGPTYEQYV.

V and J are TRBV5-4 and TRBJ1-1, with TRBD1 identical over 7 bases. This CDR3 comprises 17 residues. The ends lost 4 bases at V and 4 bases at J; junction bases unmatched: 16. Germline loops: CDR1 SGHNT, CDR2 YYREEE (reference sequence). The CDR3 DNA follows: TGTGCCAGCAGCCCTCGGGATTACCGAACAGGGGTCACTGAAGCTTTCTTT. This encodes CASSPRDYRTGVTEAFF.

The V call is TRBV5-1, the J call TRBJ2-3; TRBD1 matches 7 bases. Germline CDR1 and CDR2: SGHRS and YFSETQ. The CDR3 consists of 14 residues. V lost 2 bases and J lost 5; bases outside the gene matches: 5. CDR3 protein: CASSLQGFGDTQYF. CDR3 in DNA: TGCGCCAGCAGCTTACAGGGGTTCGGAGATACGCAGTATTTT.